A single sample is the source of the 15 T cell receptor delta chains below, sequenced in a study of γδ T cells in repeated Plasmodium falciparum infection. TCRdb reran clone calling via CATT on the multiplex PCR reads. The sample has roughly 93,000 delta-chain clones, roughly 0.9% seen once. Gammadelta T cells were flow-sorted from PBMC into Vgamma9/Vdelta2+ and Vdelta2-negative populations for bulk analysis. Sequenced: gamma-delta T cells from blood. The source is a pool of human donors (malaria-infected and uninfected, not separated).

Regarding this clone: With only one base between it and a far larger clone, this is likely a read error. The sample carries other DNA sequences with the same CDR3. The J gene was not called, though the V gene is TRDV2; the table's D call, TRDD3, has no DNA check behind it. The CDR3 is made up of 17 amino acids. Germline CDR1 GEAIGNYY, CDR2 EKD. CDR3 sequence: CACDTVGGPLYTDKLIF. CDR3 nucleotide sequence: TGTGCCTGTGACACCGTCGGGGGTCCCCTCTACACCGATAAACTCATCTTC.

This clone was seen at least ten times. The rearrangement links TRDV1 to TRDJ1; TRDD3 matches 7 bases. Per the germline V gene, CDR1 is TSWWSYY and CDR2 is QGS. This CDR3 spans 22 amino acids. V was pared by 2 bases and J by 5 bases, with 29 bases of the junction left unmatched. CDR3 loop: CALGEGPRIEGSITGIGDKLIF. CDR3 coding DNA: TGTGCTCTTGGGGAAGGCCCAAGGATCGAGGGGTCCATTACGGGGATAGGGGATAAACTCATCTTT.

This clone was seen many times. This rearrangement joins TRDV2 to TRDJ1, with D perhaps TRDD3 (5 bases). The V end was cut by 4 bases, the J end by 1 base, with 30 bases between. Germline V lookup: CDR1 GEAIGNYY, CDR2 EKD. The CDR3 totals 20 residues. The CDR3 spells CACDTPWDPRSTTPTDKLIF. The CDR3 DNA sequence: TGTGCCTGTGATACCCCCTGGGACCCCCGCTCGACTACCCCCACCGATAAACTCATCTTT.

With regard to this clone: A far larger clone is one nucleotide away, so this likely arose from a read error. This same CDR3 is encoded by further DNA sequences in the sample. Called V gene: TRDV2; the J gene was not called; TRDD3, the table's D call, lacks a check against the DNA. Per germline, CDR1 GEAIGNYY and CDR2 EKD. This CDR3 region has 18 residues. The CDR3 nucleotides are TGTGCCTGTGACCCCCTAACTGGGGGATACGCGGAGACCGATAAGCTCATCTTT. Translated: CACDPLTGGYAETDKLIF.

Worth noting for this clone: With only one base between it and a far larger clone, this is likely a read error. Different DNA sequences within this sample yield the same CDR3. The V gene call reads TRDV1; no J gene was called; no DNA check was done on the table's D call, TRDD3. The germline V gene encodes CDR1 TSWWSYY and CDR2 QGS. The CDR3 contains 21 residues. The CDR3 sequence is CALGERIRYWGISSYTDKLIF. CDR3 bases: TGTGCTCTTGGGGAACGGATCCGGTACTGGGGGATAAGTTCTTACACCGATAAGCTCATCTTT.

About this clone: The translation of this DNA and the TCRdb protein of a much larger clone differ at residue 13, probably owing to a read error; the protein shown here is translated from the DNA. The gene calls are TRDV2 and TRDJ1, with TRDD3 matching 10 bases. This CDR3 comprises 15 residues. CDR1 and CDR2 (germline): GEAIGNYY, EKD. The CDR3 is CACDIRTGGSDKFIF. CDR3 coding DNA: TGTGCCTGTGACATACGTACTGGGGGATCCGATAAATTCATCTTT.

This clone was detected many times. A single base is all that separates this from a far larger clone, so a read error is likely. Other DNA sequences in the sample encode the same CDR3. The J gene is uncalled and the V gene is TRDV2; the table's D call TRDD3 went unverified against the DNA. Per the germline V gene, CDR1 is GEAIGNYY and CDR2 is EKD. The CDR3 extends over 17 amino acids. The CDR3 DNA sequence: TGTGCCTGTGACACCGTACTGGGAACGAACCTGACAGCACAACTCTTCTTC. It is translated as CACDTVLGTNLTAQLFF.

Note on this clone: This likely came from a read error, as a far larger clone is one base away. Other DNA sequences from this sample encode an identical CDR3 as well. V and J are TRDV2 and TRDJ1, with 8 bases identical to TRDD3. TCRdb gives no J gene; it was assigned here by matching the DNA to germline. Germline loops: CDR1 GEAIGNYY, CDR2 EKD. V was pared by 4 bases and J by 10 bases, with 7 bases of the junction left unmatched. The CDR3 spans 12 residues. The CDR3 loop is CACDREGYGLIF. CDR3 coding DNA: TGTGCCTGTGATAGAGAGGGATACGGACTCATCTTT.

In regard to this clone: This DNA translates differently at residue 10 from the TCRdb protein, which is that of a much larger clone; a read error is likely, and the protein shown is the DNA's own translation. The V gene is TRDV2, the J gene TRDJ1; tentative D call: TRDD3 (5 bases). The J gene, absent from TCRdb, was called here by matching the DNA to germline. Germline V CDR1 and CDR2: GEAIGNYY, EKD. V shed 0 bases and J shed 2 bases, with 21 bases lying between them. This CDR3 has 18 amino acids. The CDR3 DNA reads TGTGCCTGTGACACCGTAGGGAAGGGGGGTACGTCGACCGATAAACTCATCTTT. It codes for CACDTVGKGGTSTDKLIF.

In this sample, this clone turned up a few times. This DNA translates differently at residue 3 from the TCRdb protein, which is that of a much larger clone; a read error is likely, and the protein shown is the DNA's own translation. This chain links TRDV2 with TRDJ1, with 11 bases fitting TRDD3. The J gene was missing in TCRdb and was found by matching the end of the DNA to germline. Per the germline V gene, CDR1 is GEAIGNYY and CDR2 is EKD. The CDR3 spans 22 residues. The chain's CDR3 is CARDTVETGGYHPRSGTDKLIF. DNA of the CDR3: TGTGCCCGTGACACCGTTGAAACTGGGGGATATCACCCCAGATCAGGCACCGATAAACTCATCTTT.

A word on this clone: Translating this DNA gives a protein that differs at residue 13 from the TCRdb one, which belongs to a much larger clone; a read error is likely, and the protein shown is this translation. The chain carries TRDV1 and TRDJ1, with a possible D match to TRDD3 (6 bases). Matching the DNA to germline supplied the J gene, which TCRdb does not give. Between the trimmed V and J ends, which lost 3 bases and 4 bases, there was a span of 24 bases. CDR1 is TSWWSYY and CDR2 is QGS in the germline V gene. This CDR3 has 18 residues. For the CDR3, the DNA is TGTGCTCTTGGGGACCCCTTTCCTGCAGTCTGGGGATGCGATAAACTCATCTTT. Amino acid sequence: CALGDPFPAVWGCDKLIF.

The table lists this clone with a few counts. Translating this DNA gives a protein that differs at residue 10 from the TCRdb one, which belongs to a much larger clone; a read error is likely, and the protein shown is this translation. CDR3 sequence: CALATWGIFYTDKLIF. The DNA of the CDR3 is TGTGCTCTTGCCACCTGGGGGATCTTTTACACCGATAAACTCATCTTT. The chain is built from TRDV1 and TRDJ1; 9 bases are shared with TRDD3. The CDR3 length is 16 residues. Germline V gives CDR1 TSWWSYY, CDR2 QGS. J lost 0 bases, V lost 7 bases, and 9 bases had no gene match.

This clone was seen more than once but under ten times. TCRdb records a much larger clone's protein for this DNA, with a difference at residue 15 that likely arises from a read error; the protein given is the translation of the DNA. CDR3 sequence (DNA): TGTGCCTGTGACACCGGCTGGGGGATAATACAGCGGTACACCGGTAAACTCATCTTT. Translating it yields CACDTGWGIIQRYTGKLIF. The rearrangement uses TRDV2 and TRDJ1, with 10 bases that match TRDD3. The J gene, missing from TCRdb, was assigned here through DNA to germline matching. This CDR3 comprises 19 residues. Germline-derived CDR1 and CDR2 are GEAIGNYY and EKD.

This clone has a handful of counts. The protein held in TCRdb is that of a much larger clone and does not match this DNA's translation at residue 13, likely because of a read error; the protein shown is translated from the DNA. V is TRDV2 and J is TRDJ1, with a weak D call TRDD3 (7 bases). The J gene was not available in TCRdb and was assigned here by matching the DNA to germline segments. The germline V gene encodes CDR1 GEAIGNYY and CDR2 EKD. The CDR3 consists of 19 residues. V gave up 0 bases and J gave up 1 base, with 23 bases separating them. The CDR3: CACDTVLRTGDASTDKLIF. CDR3 coding DNA: TGTGCCTGTGACACCGTCCTACGAACTGGGGATGCGAGCACCGATAAACTCATCTTT.

About this clone itself: For this DNA, TCRdb reports the protein of a much larger clone, which diverges at residue 11, most likely from a read error; the protein presented here is translated directly from the DNA. The chain carries TRDV1 and TRDJ1, with TRDD3 matching over 11 bases. Since TCRdb gives no J gene, matching the DNA to germline was used here to assign it. The CDR3 has 16 amino acids. Germline CDR1 TSWWSYY, CDR2 QGS. V was pared by 7 bases and J by 7 bases, with 14 bases of the junction left unmatched. In DNA form, the CDR3 reads TGTGCTCTTGTGTTCGGCCCCCTGGGGGATACCTCTAAACTCATCTTT. It codes for CALVFGPLGDTSKLIF.